The 12 T cell receptor beta chains given below trace back to one sample, sequenced in a study of T cell responses to AZD1222 COVID-19 vaccine. TCRdb keeps only in-frame clones here, not all; method: immunoSEQ multiplex PCR. The sample shows about 92,000 clones, 86% of them seen only once. This specimen consisted of peripheral blood, obtained on day 0 of AZD1222 vaccination. The receptors come from an adult in good health.

This chain uses TRBV19 with TRBJ1-5; tentatively, D is TRBD1 (5 bases). V gave up 6 bases and J gave up 2 bases, with 11 bases separating them. Germline-derived CDR1 and CDR2 are LNHDA and SQIVND (reference sequence). This CDR3 spans 14 amino acids. The CDR3 here is CASRSEGRNQPQHF. The CDR3 DNA follows: TGTGCCAGTAGGTCGGAGGGGCGCAATCAGCCCCAGCATTTT.

The gene calls are TRBV3-1 (or the pseudogene TRBV3-2) and TRBJ1-5; D might be TRBD1 (5 bases). Germline-derived CDR1 and CDR2 are LGHDT and YNNKEL (reference sequence). The CDR3 loop spans 15 amino acids. With 1 base removed from V and 8 bases from J, the gap between germline ends came to 15 bases. The chain's CDR3 is CASSQGWGEGKPQHF. The CDR3 coding sequence is TGTGCCAGCAGCCAAGGATGGGGGGAGGGAAAGCCCCAGCATTTT.

The J gene is TRBJ1-4, the V gene TRBV6-2 or TRBV6-3; D perhaps matches TRBD1 (6 bases). V lost 1 base and J 7 bases, leaving 10 bases between the germline ends. Germline lookup yields CDR1 MNHEY and CDR2 SVGEGT. The CDR3 totals 14 residues. CDR3 residues: CASSYLGAREKLFF. The CDR3 region has the DNA TGTGCCAGCAGTTACTTGGGGGCGCGTGAAAAACTGTTTTTT.

J is TRBJ2-7 and V is TRBV30; possibly TRBD2 for D (5 bases). The CDR3 runs to 13 residues. V was pared by 1 base and J by 7 bases, with 14 bases between. Per the germline V gene, CDR1 is GTSNPN and CDR2 is SVGIG (reference sequence). CDR3 bases: TGTGCCTGGAGTGCGGACGAGGGAAGGGAGCAGTACTTC. This gives the protein CAWSADEGREQYF.

DNA for the CDR3: TGTGCCAGTAGTATCCTGACAGTTGGGAACACTGAAGCTTTCTTT. Translated: CASSILTVGNTEAFF. The V call is TRBV19, the J call TRBJ1-1; weak D call: TRBD1 (5 bases). Trimming removed 3 bases at V and 1 base at J, with 12 bases between. Germline V CDR1 and CDR2: LNHDA, SQIVND (reference sequence). The length of the CDR3 is 15 residues.

V is TRBV18 and J is TRBJ2-5; 8 positions match TRBD1. V was pared by 5 bases and J by 1 base, with 6 bases of the junction left unmatched. Germline CDR1 KGHSH, CDR2 LQKENI. There are 15 residues in the CDR3. CDR3 nucleotides: TGTGCCAGCTCATCCCTCGGACAGGGCCAAGAGACCCAGTACTTC. Its protein is CASSSLGQGQETQYF. The whole variable domain, remainder taken from reference TRBV18 and TRBJ2-5, is NAGVMQNPRHLVRRRGQEARLRCSPMKGHSHVYWYRQLPEEGLKFMVYLQKENIIDESGMPKERFSAEFPKEGPSILRIQQVVRGDSAAYFCASSSLGQGQETQYFGPGTRLLVL.

This chain links TRBV9 with TRBJ2-1; TRBD2 matches 9 bases. The CDR3 loop spans 16 amino acids. The V gene end was trimmed by 2 bases and the J gene end by 0 bases; junction bases not matched to a gene: 3. Germline CDR1 is SGDLS and CDR2 is YYNGEE. CDR3 residues: CASSVLAGSSYNEQFF. DNA for the CDR3: TGTGCCAGCAGCGTCCTAGCGGGGAGCTCCTACAATGAGCAGTTCTTC.

The chain uses TRBV9 and TRBJ2-1, with 7 bases identical to TRBD2. The CDR3 length is 15 residues. Per the germline V gene, CDR1 is SGDLS and CDR2 is YYNGEE. The V gene end was trimmed by 0 bases and the J gene end by 4 bases; junction bases not matched to a gene: 4. In nucleotides, the CDR3 is TGTGCCAGCAGCGTAGACGGGAGGCCGTACAATGAGCAGTTCTTC. Its protein is CASSVDGRPYNEQFF.

V is TRBV4-1 and J is TRBJ1-5; unclear D gene. Trimming took 1 base from V and 0 from J, leaving 10 bases between them. The CDR3 runs to 16 residues. In germline, CDR1 is MGHRA, CDR2 YSYEKL. The CDR3 region has the DNA TGCGCCAGCAGCCAAGTTGTCATGGGTAGCAATCAGCCCCAGCATTTT. It specifies CASSQVVMGSNQPQHF.

The V and J genes are TRBV7-9 and TRBJ2-2; 9 bases agree with TRBD2. Looked up from germline, CDR1 is SEHNR and CDR2 is FQNEAQ (reference sequence). The V gene end was trimmed by 0 bases and the J gene end by 15 bases; junction bases not matched to a gene: 11. The CDR3 is 15 amino acids. CDR3 loop: CASSLARRGGNAMFF. CDR3 DNA sequence: TGTGCCAGCAGCTTAGCCCGGCGGGGGGGTAACGCGATGTTTTTT.

For the CDR3, the DNA is TGTGCCAGCAGTACGGGAGGAACAGGGTTCCACGAGCAGTACTTC. Translated, it gives CASSTGGTGFHEQYF. The genes are TRBV6-2 or TRBV6-3 and TRBJ2-7, with D possibly TRBD2 on 7 matching bases. V shed 5 bases and J shed 5 bases, with 19 bases lying between them. The CDR3 extends over 15 amino acids. CDR1 and CDR2 from the germline V gene are MNHEY and SVGEGT.

V is TRBV5-4 and J is TRBJ1-6; the match to TRBD1 covers 7 bases. The CDR3 is 15 amino acids. V shed 0 bases and J 10 bases; nucleotides not matched to a gene: 7. The V gene's germline CDR1 is SGHNT and CDR2 YYREEE (reference sequence). CDR3 in amino acids: CASSLDLGGESPLHF. The DNA of the CDR3 is TGTGCCAGCAGCTTGGATTTAGGGGGCGAATCACCCCTCCACTTT.